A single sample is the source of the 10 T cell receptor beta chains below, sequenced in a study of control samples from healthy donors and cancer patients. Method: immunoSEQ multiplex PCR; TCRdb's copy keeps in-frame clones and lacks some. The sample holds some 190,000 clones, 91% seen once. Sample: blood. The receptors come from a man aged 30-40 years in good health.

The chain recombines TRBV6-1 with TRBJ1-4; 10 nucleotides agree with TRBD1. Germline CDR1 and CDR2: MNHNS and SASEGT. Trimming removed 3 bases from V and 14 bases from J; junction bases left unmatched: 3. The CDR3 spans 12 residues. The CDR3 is CASSDMGQGLFF. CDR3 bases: TGTGCCAGCAGTGATATGGGACAGGGGCTGTTTTTT.

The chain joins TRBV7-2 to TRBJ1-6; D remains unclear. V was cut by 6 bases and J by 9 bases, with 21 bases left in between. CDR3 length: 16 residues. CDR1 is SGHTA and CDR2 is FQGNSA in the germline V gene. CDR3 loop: CASSFGPTLRFSPLHF. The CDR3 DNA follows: TGTGCCAGCAGTTTTGGACCCACCTTAAGATTTTCACCCCTCCACTTT. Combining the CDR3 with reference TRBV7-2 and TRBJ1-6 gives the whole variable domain GAGVSQSPSNKVTEKGKDVELRCDPISGHTALYWYRQSLGQGLEFLIYFQGNSAPDKSGLPSDRFSAERTGGSVSTLTIQRTQQEDSAVYLCASSFGPTLRFSPLHFGNGTRLTVT.

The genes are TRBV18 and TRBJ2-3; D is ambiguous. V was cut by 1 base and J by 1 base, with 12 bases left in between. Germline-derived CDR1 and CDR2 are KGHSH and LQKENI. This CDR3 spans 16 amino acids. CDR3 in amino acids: CASSPLPGSRTDTQYF. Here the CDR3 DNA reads TGTGCCAGCTCACCACTCCCCGGCTCTCGCACAGATACGCAGTATTTT.

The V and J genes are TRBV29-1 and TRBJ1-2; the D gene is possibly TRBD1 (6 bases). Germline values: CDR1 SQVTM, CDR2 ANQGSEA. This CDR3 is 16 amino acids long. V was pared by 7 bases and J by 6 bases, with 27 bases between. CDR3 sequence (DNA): TGCAGCGCCCGGCCGTTACGGGGGCGAACTTCGGATGGCTACACCTTC. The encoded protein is CSARPLRGRTSDGYTF.

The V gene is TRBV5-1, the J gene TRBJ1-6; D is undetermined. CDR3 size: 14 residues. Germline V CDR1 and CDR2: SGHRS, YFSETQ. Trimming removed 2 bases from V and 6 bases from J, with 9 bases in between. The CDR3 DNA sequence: TGCGCCAGCAGCTTATCCATAGCTAATTCACCCCTCCACTTT. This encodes CASSLSIANSPLHF. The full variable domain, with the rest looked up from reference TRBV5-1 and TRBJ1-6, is KAGVTQTPRYLIKTRGQQVTLSCSPISGHRSVSWYQQTPGQGLQFLFEYFSETQRNKGNFPGRFSGRQFSNSRSEMNVSTLELGDSALYLCASSLSIANSPLHFGNGTRLTVT.

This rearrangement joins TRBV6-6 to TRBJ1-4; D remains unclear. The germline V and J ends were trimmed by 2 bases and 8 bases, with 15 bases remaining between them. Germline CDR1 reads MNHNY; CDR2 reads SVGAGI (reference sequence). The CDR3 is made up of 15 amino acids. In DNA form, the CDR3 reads TGTGCCAGCAGTTACCGCGGCTTTGTGGCGGAAAAACTGTTTTTT. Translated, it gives CASSYRGFVAEKLFF.

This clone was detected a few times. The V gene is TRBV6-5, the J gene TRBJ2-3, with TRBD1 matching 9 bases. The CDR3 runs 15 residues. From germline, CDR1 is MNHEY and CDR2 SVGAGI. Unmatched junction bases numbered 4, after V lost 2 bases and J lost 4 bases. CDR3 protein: CASSYPGQGADTQYF. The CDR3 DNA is TGTGCCAGCAGTTACCCGGGACAGGGTGCAGATACGCAGTATTTT.

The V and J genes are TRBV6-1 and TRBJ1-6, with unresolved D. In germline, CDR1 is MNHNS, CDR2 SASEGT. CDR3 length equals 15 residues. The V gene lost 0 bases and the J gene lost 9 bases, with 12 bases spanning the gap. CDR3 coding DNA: TGTGCCAGCAGTGAAGCGCATAACGTGGGTTCACCCCTCCACTTT. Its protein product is CASSEAHNVGSPLHF.

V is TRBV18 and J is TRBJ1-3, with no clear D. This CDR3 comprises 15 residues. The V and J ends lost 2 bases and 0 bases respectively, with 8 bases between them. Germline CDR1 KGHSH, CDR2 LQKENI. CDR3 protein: CASSPTTLSGNTIYF. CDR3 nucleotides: TGTGCCAGCTCACCAACGACTCTCTCTGGAAACACCATATATTTT.

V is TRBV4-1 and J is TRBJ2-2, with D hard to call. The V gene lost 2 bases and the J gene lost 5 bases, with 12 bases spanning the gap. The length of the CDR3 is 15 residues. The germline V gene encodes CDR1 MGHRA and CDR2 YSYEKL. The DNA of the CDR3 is TGCGCCAGCAGCCAACAGACAAGGATGACCGGGGAGCTGTTTTTT. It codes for CASSQQTRMTGELFF.